These 18 T cell receptor beta chains share one sample of origin, sequenced in a study of T cells expressing NK-cell markers. TCRdb reanalyzed the 5' RACE reads, giving one entry per CDR3 protein sequence and no DNA. Its listing shows about 550,000 distinct CDR3 sequences. What was sequenced was blood T cells: a sorted CD56 or NKG2C T cell subset, CD4+ or CD8+ T cells, or bulk PBMC T cells (not recorded which). Receptors originate from a man aged 18-30 years in good health.

The chain links TRBV6-2 or TRBV6-3 to TRBJ2-7; TCRdb picks TRBD1, but there is no DNA to check that call. The CDR3 length is 14 residues. The V gene's germline CDR1 is MNHEY and CDR2 SVGEGT. CDR3 residues: CASSYGGTRGEQYF.

The chain joins TRBV25-1 to TRBJ2-3; TCRdb selects TRBD2, and the lack of DNA leaves this call unchecked. The CDR3 extends over 15 amino acids. From germline, CDR1 is MGHDK and CDR2 SYGVNS. CDR3 protein: CASRGLAGVGDTQYF.

This chain connects TRBV6-2 or TRBV6-3 to TRBJ1-5. CDR3 length: 15 amino acids. CDR1 is MNHEY and CDR2 is SVGEGT in the germline V gene. CDR3 region: CASRSSAQPSQPQHF.

The chain carries TRBV10-3 and TRBJ2-2. The CDR3 is 15 amino acids. The V gene's germline CDR1 is ENHRY and CDR2 SYGVKD. This CDR3 reads CAISRDSENTGELFF.

The chain links TRBV30 to TRBJ2-7; TCRdb outputs TRBD1, but without DNA this stays unchecked. This CDR3 comprises 14 residues. Germline V CDR1 and CDR2: GTSNPN, SVGIG (reference sequence). This CDR3 is CAWSPGQGLNEQYF.

The chain employs TRBV3-1 and TRBJ2-2. Germline V gene sequence: CDR1 LGHDT, CDR2 YNNKEL (reference sequence). This CDR3 has 14 amino acids. CDR3 region: CASSDVPNTGELFF.

The chain links TRBV4-3 to TRBJ2-2; TCRdb's D call of TRBD1 is untestable without DNA. There are 16 residues in the CDR3. Per the germline V gene, CDR1 is LGHNA and CDR2 is YSLEER. CDR3 amino acids: CASSQDVIGGTGELFF.

The rearrangement joins TRBV13 to TRBJ2-7; TCRdb calls TRBD1, which cannot be checked without DNA. Per germline, CDR1 PRHDT and CDR2 FYEKMQ (reference sequence). There are 15 residues in the CDR3. The CDR3 protein is CASSSGQANSYEQYF.

The chain couples TRBV6-5 to TRBJ1-3. CDR3 size: 11 residues. The germline gives CDR1 MNHEY, CDR2 SVGAGI. Here the CDR3 reads CASSNLNTIYF.

This chain links TRBV30 with TRBJ2-1; TCRdb's D call of TRBD2 is untestable without DNA. The CDR3 loop spans 12 amino acids. Germline lookup yields CDR1 GTSNPN and CDR2 SVGIG (reference sequence). The CDR3 sequence is CAWAGEGNEQFF. The entire variable domain, with the rest obtained from reference TRBV30 and TRBJ2-1, is as follows: SQTIHQWPATLVQPVGSPLSLECTVEGTSNPNLYWYRQAAGRGLQLLFYSVGIGQISSEVPQNLSASRPQDRQFILSSKKLLLSDSGFYLCAWAGEGNEQFFGPGTRLTVL.

CDR3 residues: CASSPRVRGTDTQYF. The chain has TRBV18 and TRBJ2-3; the TRBD1 assignment by TCRdb is unverifiable without DNA. The CDR3 totals 15 residues. Germline V lookup: CDR1 KGHSH, CDR2 LQKENI.

V gene TRBV5-1 combines with J gene TRBJ1-5; TCRdb calls TRBD1, which cannot be checked without DNA. There are 16 residues in the CDR3. Germline CDR1 is SGHRS and CDR2 is YFSETQ. The CDR3 spells CASSLGDRAFEQPQHF.

The chain couples TRBV7-2 to TRBJ2-1; without DNA, the TCRdb call of TRBD2 cannot be checked. Germline-derived CDR1 and CDR2 are SGHTA and FQGNSA. The CDR3 is made up of 16 amino acids. CDR3 in amino acids: CASSLGLAGGHNEQFF.

V usage is TRBV19 and J usage is TRBJ2-1; TCRdb names TRBD2, which stays unverified in the absence of DNA. Germline V gene data show CDR1 as LNHDA and CDR2 as SQIVND (reference sequence). The CDR3 runs 15 residues. CDR3 sequence reads: CASSIEGTSVGEQFF.

The genes are TRBV9 and TRBJ1-2; the TCRdb call, TRBD1, lacks DNA for checking. The CDR3 sequence is 16 residues long. Germline V lookup: CDR1 SGDLS, CDR2 YYNGEE. CDR3 loop: CASSALQGRSNYGYTF.

The chain uses TRBV15 and TRBJ2-1; the D gene TCRdb calls, TRBD2, cannot be checked with no DNA. The CDR3 runs 16 residues. Germline-derived CDR1 and CDR2 are LNHNV and YYDKDF (reference sequence). This CDR3 is CATSKDRLAVYNEQFF. Variable domain in full (rest from reference TRBV15 and TRBJ2-1): DAMVIQNPRYQVTQFGKPVTLSCSQTLNHNVMYWYQQKSSQAPKLLFHYYDKDFNNEADTPDNFQSRRPNTSFCFLDIRSPGLGDTAMYLCATSKDRLAVYNEQFFGPGTRLTVL.

The chain links TRBV9 to TRBJ2-1; TCRdb returns TRBD2, unconfirmable since there is no DNA. The CDR3 is made up of 15 amino acids. Looked up from germline, CDR1 is SGDLS and CDR2 is YYNGEE. The CDR3 region is CASSVEGASGGEQFF.

The J gene is TRBJ2-1, the V gene TRBV11-2; TCRdb's D call, TRBD1, is unchecked because there is no DNA. Germline V gives CDR1 SGHAT, CDR2 FQNNGV. This CDR3 is built from 16 residues. This CDR3 reads CASSSIKAGEDNEQFF.